This T cell receptor beta chain is drawn from a study of cytomegalovirus exposure and HLA in healthy donors. Overall study results and limits: Reportedly, TCR beta sequences accurately predicted HLA-A and HLA-B alleles in most subjects.

The table lists this clone with a few counts. Its antigen remains unknown. This CDR3 contains 13 residues. CDR1 and CDR2 (germline): SGHRS, YFSETQ. Trimming took off 8 bases at V and 6 bases at J, with 12 bases between the two ends. PCR amplification relied on 60 Vbeta primers (plus 13 Jbeta primers). The method was immunoSEQ multiplex PCR; TCRdb's version includes in-frame clones alone and lacks a portion of them. The sample holds over 80,000 clones; roughly 74% are singletons and the top ten take roughly 13%. Sequencing was done on a sample of PBMCs. The rearrangement links TRBV5-1 to TRBJ1-6; weak D call: TRBD1 (6 bases). This sequence was found in a woman in her 70s in good health and CMV-seropositive. Here the CDR3 reads CASRTDSNSPLHF. The DNA for the CDR3 is TGCGCCAGTCGGACGGACAGTAATTCACCCCTCCACTTT.